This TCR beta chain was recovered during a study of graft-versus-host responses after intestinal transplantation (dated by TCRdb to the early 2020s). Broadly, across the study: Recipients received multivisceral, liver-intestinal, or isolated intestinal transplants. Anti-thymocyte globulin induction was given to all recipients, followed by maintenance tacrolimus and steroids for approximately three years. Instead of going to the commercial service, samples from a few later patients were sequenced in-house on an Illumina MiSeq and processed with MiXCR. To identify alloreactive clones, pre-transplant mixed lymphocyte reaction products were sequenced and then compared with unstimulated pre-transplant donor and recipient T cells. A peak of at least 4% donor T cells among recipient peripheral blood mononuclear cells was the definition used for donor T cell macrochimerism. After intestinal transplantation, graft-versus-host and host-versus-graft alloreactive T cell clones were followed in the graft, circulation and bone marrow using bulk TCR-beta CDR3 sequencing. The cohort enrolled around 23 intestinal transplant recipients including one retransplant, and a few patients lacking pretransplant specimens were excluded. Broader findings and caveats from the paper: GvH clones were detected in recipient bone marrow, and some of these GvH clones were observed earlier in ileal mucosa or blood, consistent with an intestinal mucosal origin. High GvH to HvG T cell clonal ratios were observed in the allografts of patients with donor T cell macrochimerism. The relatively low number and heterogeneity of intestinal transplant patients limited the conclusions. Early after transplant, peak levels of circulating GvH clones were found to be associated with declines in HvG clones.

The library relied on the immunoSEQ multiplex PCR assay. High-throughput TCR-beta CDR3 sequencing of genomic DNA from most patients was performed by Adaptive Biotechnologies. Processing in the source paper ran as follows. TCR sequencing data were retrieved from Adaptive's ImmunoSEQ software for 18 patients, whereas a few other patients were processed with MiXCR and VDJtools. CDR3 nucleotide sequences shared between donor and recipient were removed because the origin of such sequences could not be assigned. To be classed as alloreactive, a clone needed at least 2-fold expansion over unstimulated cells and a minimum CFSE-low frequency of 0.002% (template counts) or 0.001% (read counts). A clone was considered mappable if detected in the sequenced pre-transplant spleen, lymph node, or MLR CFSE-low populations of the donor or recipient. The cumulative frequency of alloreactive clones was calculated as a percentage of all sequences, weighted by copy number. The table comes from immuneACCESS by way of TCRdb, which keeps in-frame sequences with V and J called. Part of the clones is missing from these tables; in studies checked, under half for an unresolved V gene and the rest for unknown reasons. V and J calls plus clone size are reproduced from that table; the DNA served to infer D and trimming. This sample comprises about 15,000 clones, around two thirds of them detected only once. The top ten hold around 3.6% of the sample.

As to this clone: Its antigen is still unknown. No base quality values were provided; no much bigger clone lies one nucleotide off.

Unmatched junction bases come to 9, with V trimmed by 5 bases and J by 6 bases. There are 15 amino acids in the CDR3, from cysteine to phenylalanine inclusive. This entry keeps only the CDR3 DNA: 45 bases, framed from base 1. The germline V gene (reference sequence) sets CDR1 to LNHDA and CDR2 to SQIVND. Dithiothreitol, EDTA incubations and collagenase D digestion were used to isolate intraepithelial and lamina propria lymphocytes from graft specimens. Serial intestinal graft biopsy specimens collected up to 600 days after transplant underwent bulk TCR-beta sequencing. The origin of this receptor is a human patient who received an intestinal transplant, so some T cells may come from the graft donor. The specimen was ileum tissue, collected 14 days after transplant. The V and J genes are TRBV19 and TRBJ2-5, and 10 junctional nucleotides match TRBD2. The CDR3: CASSLIAGGIKTQYF. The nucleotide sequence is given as TGTGCCAGTAGTCTTATAGCGGGAGGCATAAAGACCCAGTACTTC. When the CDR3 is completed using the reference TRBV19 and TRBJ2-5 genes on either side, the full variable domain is DGGITQSPKYLFRKEGQNVTLSCEQNLNHDAMYWYRQDPGQGLRLIYYSQIVNDFQKGDIAEGYSVSREKKESFPLTVTSAQKNPTAFYLCASSLIAGGIKTQYFGPGTRLLVL.